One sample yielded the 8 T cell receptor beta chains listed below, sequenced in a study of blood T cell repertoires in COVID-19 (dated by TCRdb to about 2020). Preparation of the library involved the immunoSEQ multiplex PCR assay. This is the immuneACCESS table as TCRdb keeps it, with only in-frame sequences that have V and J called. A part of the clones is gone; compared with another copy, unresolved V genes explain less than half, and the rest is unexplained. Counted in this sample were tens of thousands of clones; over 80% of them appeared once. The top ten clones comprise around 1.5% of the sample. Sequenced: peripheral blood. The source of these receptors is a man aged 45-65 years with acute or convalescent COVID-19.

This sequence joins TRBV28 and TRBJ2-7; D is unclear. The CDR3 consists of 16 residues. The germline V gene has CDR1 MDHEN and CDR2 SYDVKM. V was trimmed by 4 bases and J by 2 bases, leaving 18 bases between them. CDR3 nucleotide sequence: TGTGCCAGCAGTTCCCCCTCAGAGAGACTGGCCTACGAGCAGTACTTC. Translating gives CASSSPSERLAYEQYF.

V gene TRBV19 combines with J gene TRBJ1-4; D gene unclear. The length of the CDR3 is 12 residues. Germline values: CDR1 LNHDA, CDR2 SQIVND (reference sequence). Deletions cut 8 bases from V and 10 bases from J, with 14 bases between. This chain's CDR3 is CASSDFGGKLFF. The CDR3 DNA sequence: TGTGCCAGTTCCGACTTCGGCGGAAAACTGTTTTTT.

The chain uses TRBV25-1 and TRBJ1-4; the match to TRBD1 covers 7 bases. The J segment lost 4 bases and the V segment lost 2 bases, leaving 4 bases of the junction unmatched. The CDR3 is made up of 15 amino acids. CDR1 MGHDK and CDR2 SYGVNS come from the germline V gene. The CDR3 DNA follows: TGTGCCAGCAGTGAAACAGGGACAGTTAATGAAAAACTGTTTTTT. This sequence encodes CASSETGTVNEKLFF. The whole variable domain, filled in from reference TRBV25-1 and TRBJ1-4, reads EADIYQTPRYLVIGTGKKITLECSQTMGHDKMYWYQQDPGMELHLIHYSYGVNSTEKGDLSSESTVSRIRTEHFPLTLESARPSHTSQYLCASSETGTVNEKLFFGSGTQLSVL.

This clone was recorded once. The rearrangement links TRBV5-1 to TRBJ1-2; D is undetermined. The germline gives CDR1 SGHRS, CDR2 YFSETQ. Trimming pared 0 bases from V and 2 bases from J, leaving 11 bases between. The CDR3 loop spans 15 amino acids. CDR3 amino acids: CASSLVFGRNYGYTF. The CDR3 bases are TGCGCCAGCAGCTTGGTCTTCGGTCGCAACTATGGCTACACCTTC. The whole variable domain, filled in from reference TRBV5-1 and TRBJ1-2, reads KAGVTQTPRYLIKTRGQQVTLSCSPISGHRSVSWYQQTPGQGLQFLFEYFSETQRNKGNFPGRFSGRQFSNSRSEMNVSTLELGDSALYLCASSLVFGRNYGYTFGSGTRLTVV.

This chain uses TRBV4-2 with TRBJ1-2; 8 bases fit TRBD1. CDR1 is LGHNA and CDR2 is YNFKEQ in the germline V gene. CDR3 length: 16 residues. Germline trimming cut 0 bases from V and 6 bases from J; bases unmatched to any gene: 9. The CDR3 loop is CASSQEIGQGANGYTF. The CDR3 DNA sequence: TGTGCCAGCAGCCAAGAAATAGGGCAGGGGGCGAATGGCTACACCTTC.

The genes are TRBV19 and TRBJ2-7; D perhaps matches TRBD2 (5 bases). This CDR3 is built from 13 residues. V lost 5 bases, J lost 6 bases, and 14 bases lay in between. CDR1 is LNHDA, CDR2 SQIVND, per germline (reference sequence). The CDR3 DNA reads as TGTGCCAGTAGTTTCGACCCACGGGGCGAGCAGTACTTC. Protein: CASSFDPRGEQYF.

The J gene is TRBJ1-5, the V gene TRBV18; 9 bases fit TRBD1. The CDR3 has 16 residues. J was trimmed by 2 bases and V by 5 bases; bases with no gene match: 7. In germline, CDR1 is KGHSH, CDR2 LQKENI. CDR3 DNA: TGTGCCAGCTCATCAGACCGGGACAGGGGCAATCAGCCCCAGCATTTT. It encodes CASSSDRDRGNQPQHF.

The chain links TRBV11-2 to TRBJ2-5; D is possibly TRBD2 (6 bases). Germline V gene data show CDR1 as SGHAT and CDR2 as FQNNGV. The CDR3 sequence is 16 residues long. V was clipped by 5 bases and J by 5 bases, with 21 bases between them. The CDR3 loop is CASSVEVGGIGETQYF. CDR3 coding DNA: TGTGCCAGCAGCGTCGAGGTGGGCGGGATCGGGGAGACCCAGTACTTC.